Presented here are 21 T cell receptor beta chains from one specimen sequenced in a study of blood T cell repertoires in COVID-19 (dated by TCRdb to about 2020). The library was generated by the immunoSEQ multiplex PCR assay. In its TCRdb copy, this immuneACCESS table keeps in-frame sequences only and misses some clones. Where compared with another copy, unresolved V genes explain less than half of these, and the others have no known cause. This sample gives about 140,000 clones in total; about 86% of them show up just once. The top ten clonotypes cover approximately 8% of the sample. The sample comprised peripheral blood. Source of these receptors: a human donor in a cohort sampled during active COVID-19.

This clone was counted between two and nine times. CDR3 in DNA: TGTGCCAGTAGTATAGAAGACACCGTCAATCAGCCCCAGCATTTT. Its protein is CASSIEDTVNQPQHF. The chain links TRBV19 to TRBJ1-5; D gene unclear. The germline gives CDR1 LNHDA, CDR2 SQIVND (reference sequence). The length of the CDR3 is 15 residues. V lost 0 bases, J lost 3 bases, and 9 bases lay in between. The variable domain in full, with the rest retrieved from reference TRBV19 and TRBJ1-5, is DGGITQSPKYLFRKEGQNVTLSCEQNLNHDAMYWYRQDPGQGLRLIYYSQIVNDFQKGDIAEGYSVSREKKESFPLTVTSAQKNPTAFYLCASSIEDTVNQPQHFGDGTRLSIL.

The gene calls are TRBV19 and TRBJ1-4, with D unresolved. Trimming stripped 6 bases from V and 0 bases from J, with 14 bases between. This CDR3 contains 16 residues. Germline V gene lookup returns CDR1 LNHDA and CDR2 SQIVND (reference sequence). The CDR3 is CASRNQETATNEKLFF. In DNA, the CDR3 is TGTGCCAGTAGAAATCAGGAAACTGCAACTAATGAAAAACTGTTTTTT.

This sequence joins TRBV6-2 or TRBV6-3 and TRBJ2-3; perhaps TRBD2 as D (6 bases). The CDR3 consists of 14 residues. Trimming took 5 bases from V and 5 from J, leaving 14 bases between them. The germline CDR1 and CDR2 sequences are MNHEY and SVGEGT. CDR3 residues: CASSRGLPLDTQYF. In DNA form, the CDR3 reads TGTGCCAGCAGTCGAGGACTACCGTTAGATACGCAGTATTTT.

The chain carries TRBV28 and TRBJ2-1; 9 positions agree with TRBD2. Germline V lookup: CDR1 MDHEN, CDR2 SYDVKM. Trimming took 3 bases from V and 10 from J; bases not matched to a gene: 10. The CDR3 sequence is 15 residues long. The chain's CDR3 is CASSFSGLAFEEQFF. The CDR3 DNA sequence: TGTGCCAGCAGTTTTTCTGGACTAGCGTTCGAAGAGCAGTTCTTC.

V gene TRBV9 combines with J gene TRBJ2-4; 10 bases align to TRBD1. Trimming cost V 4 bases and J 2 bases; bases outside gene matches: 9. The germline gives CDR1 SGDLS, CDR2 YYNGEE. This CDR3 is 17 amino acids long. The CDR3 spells CASSTQTGGSSKNIQYF. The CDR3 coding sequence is TGTGCCAGCAGCACGCAGACAGGGGGCTCTTCCAAAAACATTCAGTACTTC.

CDR3 coding DNA: TGTGCCAGCAGCTTAGCCCCCCCGGCCAGGGGCGCCCAGTATGGCTACACCTTC. Translated: CASSLAPPARGAQYGYTF. The chain joins TRBV7-2 to TRBJ1-2, with D possibly TRBD1 on 6 matching bases. V lost 0 bases, J lost 5 bases, and 22 bases lay in between. This CDR3 comprises 18 residues. Germline V CDR1 and CDR2: SGHTA, FQGNSA.

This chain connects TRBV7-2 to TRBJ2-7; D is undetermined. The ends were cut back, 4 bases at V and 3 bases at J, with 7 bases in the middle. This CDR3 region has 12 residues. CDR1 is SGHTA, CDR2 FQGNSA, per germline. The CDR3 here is CASSSYHYEQYF. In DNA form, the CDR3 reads TGTGCCAGCAGCTCCTACCACTACGAGCAGTACTTC.

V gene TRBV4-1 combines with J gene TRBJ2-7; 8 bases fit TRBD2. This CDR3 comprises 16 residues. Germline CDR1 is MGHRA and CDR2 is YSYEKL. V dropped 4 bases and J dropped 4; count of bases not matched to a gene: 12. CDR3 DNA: TGCGCCAGCAGCCGACTAGCTCCGGGAGGGAGTTACGAGCAGTACTTC. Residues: CASSRLAPGGSYEQYF.

Here the CDR3 DNA reads TGTGCCAGCAGCTTGACGGGACAGGGAAACATTCAGTACTTC. Encoded protein: CASSLTGQGNIQYF. The chain links TRBV5-6 to TRBJ2-4, with 9 bases fitting TRBD1. Germline V CDR1 and CDR2: SGHDT, YYEEEE. J lost 6 bases, V lost 1 base, and 2 bases had no gene match. This CDR3 region has 14 residues.

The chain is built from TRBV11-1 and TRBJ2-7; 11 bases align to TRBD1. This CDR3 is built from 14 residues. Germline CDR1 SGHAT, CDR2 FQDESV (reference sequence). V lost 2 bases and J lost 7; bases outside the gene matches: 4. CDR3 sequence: CASSLWTGGEEQYF. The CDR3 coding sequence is TGTGCCAGCAGCTTATGGACAGGGGGCGAAGAGCAGTACTTC.

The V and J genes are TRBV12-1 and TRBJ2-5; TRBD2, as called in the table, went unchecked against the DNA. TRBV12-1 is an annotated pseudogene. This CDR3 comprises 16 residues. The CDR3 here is CASSFAEGGLGETQYF. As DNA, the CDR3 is TGTGCCAGCAGCTTTGCGGAGGGGGGGCTAGGCGAGACCCAGTACTTC.

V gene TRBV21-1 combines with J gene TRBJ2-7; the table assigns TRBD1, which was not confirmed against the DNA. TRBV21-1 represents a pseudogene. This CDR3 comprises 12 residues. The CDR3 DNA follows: TGTGCCTCCTGGACAGGGGTGGACGAGCAGTACTTC. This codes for CASWTGVDEQYF.

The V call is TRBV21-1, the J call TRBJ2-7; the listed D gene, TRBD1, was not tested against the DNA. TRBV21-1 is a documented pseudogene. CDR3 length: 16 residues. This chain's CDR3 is CASSKSSRDRAYEQYF. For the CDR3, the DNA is TGTGCCAGCAGCAAAAGCTCCCGGGACAGGGCCTACGAGCAGTACTTC.

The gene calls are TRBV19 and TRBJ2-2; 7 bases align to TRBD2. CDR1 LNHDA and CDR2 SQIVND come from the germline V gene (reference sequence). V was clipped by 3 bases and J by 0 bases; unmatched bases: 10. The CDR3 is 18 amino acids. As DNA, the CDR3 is TGTGCCAGTAGTATGAGAACACTAGCGCCCTCGAACACCGGGGAGCTGTTTTTT. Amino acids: CASSMRTLAPSNTGELFF.

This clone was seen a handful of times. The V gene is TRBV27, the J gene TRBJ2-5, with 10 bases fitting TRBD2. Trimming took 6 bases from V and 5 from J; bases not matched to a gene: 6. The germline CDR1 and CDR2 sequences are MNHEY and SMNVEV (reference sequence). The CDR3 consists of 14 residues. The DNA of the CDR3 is TGTGCCAGCAGACGAATTAGCGGGAGGGAGACCCAGTACTTC. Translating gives CASRRISGRETQYF.

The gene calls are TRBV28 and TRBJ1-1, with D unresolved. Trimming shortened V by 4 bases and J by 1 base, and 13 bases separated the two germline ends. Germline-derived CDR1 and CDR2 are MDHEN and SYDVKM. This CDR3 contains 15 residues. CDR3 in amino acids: CASSSSRRPNTEAFF. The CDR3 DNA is TGTGCCAGCAGTTCTAGCAGGAGGCCGAACACTGAAGCTTTCTTT.

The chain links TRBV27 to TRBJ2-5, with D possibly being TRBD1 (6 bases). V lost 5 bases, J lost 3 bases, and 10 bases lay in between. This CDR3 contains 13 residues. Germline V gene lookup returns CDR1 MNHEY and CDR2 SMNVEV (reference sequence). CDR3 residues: CASSTRTEETQYF. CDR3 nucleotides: TGTGCCAGCAGTACCCGGACAGAAGAGACCCAGTACTTC.

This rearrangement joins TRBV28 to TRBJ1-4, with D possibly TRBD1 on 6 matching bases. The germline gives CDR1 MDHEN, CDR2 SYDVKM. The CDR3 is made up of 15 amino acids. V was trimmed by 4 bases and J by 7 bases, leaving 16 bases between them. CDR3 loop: CASSYRGAVSEKLFF. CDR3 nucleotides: TGTGCCAGCAGTTATCGGGGGGCGGTGAGTGAAAAACTGTTTTTT. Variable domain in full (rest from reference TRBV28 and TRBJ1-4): DVKVTQSSRYLVKRTGEKVFLECVQDMDHENMFWYRQDPGLGLRLIYFSYDVKMKEKGDIPEGYSVSREKKERFSLILESASTNQTSMYLCASSYRGAVSEKLFFGSGTQLSVL.

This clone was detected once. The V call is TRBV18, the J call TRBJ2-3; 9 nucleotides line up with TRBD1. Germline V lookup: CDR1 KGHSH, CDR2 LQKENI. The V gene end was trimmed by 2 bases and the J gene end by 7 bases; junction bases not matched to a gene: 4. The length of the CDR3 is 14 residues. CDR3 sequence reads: CASSPGTGSNTQYF. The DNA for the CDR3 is TGTGCCAGCTCACCAGGGACAGGGAGTAATACGCAGTATTTT. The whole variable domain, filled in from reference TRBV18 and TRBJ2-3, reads NAGVMQNPRHLVRRRGQEARLRCSPMKGHSHVYWYRQLPEEGLKFMVYLQKENIIDESGMPKERFSAEFPKEGPSILRIQQVVRGDSAAYFCASSPGTGSNTQYFGPGTRLTVL.

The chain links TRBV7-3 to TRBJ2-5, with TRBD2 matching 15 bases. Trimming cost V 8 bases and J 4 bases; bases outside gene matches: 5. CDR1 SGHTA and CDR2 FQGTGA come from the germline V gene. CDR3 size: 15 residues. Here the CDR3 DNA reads TGTGCCAGCGGGAGGGGACTAGCGGGAGGAGAGACCCAGTACTTC. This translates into CASGRGLAGGETQYF.

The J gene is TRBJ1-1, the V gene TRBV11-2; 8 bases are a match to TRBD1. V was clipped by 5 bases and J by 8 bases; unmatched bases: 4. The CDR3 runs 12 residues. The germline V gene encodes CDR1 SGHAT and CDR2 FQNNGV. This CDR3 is CASSQRDREAFF. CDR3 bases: TGTGCCAGCAGCCAAAGGGACAGGGAAGCTTTCTTT. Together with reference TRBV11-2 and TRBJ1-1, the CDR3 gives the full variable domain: EAGVAQSPRYKIIEKRQSVAFWCNPISGHATLYWYQQILGQGPKLLIQFQNNGVVDDSQLPKDRFSAERLKGVDSTLKIQPAKLEDSAVYLCASSQRDREAFFGQGTRLTVV.